This T cell receptor (beta chain) comes out of a study of neoadjuvant nivolumab and ipilimumab in lung cancer. Study-wide background: The combination arm added day-1 ipilimumab 1 mg/kg to nivolumab 3 mg/kg on days 1, 15, 29.

Assay: immunoSEQ multiplex PCR; the TCRdb copy retains only in-frame clones and omits some. The table lists 4,500 to 5,000 clones, 73% of them singletons. Deletions cut 0 bases from V and 3 bases from J, with 14 bases between. The CDR3 totals 16 residues. From germline, CDR1 is LGHNA and CDR2 YNFKEQ. General study results and limits: Pretherapy blood TCR richness correlated positively with resected tumor richness. TCR richness and clonality were higher in tumors than adjacent uninvolved lung.

A note on this clone: No antigen is known for it.

The material was tumor tissue, obtained after neoadjuvant nivolumab, alone or with ipilimumab, at or shortly before surgery. The sequence was collected from an adult with non-small cell lung cancer. The chain carries TRBV4-2 and TRBJ1-2; a possible D gene is TRBD1 (5 bases). CDR3 loop: CASSQELQAQYYGYTF. For the CDR3, the DNA is TGTGCCAGCAGCCAAGAACTACAGGCCCAGTACTATGGCTACACCTTC.